Below, 9 T cell receptor beta chains from the same sample are listed, as sequenced in a study of cytomegalovirus exposure and HLA in healthy donors. The primer mix had 60 Vbeta and 13 Jbeta primers. Only in-frame clones appear in the TCRdb table, and some are missing; sequencing was by immunoSEQ multiplex PCR. The table records fewer than 90,000 clones, roughly 80% of them present only once. The source material was PBMCs. These receptors all come from a man under 40 in good health and CMV-seronegative.

The chain has TRBV4-3 and TRBJ2-1; TRBD1 is a possible D gene (6 bases). CDR3 length equals 15 residues. V was pared by 3 bases and J by 5 bases, with 14 bases between. CDR1 is LGHNA and CDR2 is YSLEER in the germline V gene. The CDR3 spells CASSHQQGYHNEQFF. CDR3 bases: TGCGCCAGCAGCCATCAACAGGGTTACCACAATGAGCAGTTCTTC.

The rearrangement links TRBV6-1 to TRBJ2-7; D perhaps matches TRBD2 (6 bases). The germline V gene encodes CDR1 MNHNS and CDR2 SASEGT. The ends were cut back, 5 bases at V and 3 bases at J, with 11 bases in the middle. This CDR3 region has 13 residues. This CDR3 is CASSHGTLYEQYF. DNA of the CDR3: TGTGCCAGCAGTCACGGGACTCTCTACGAGCAGTACTTC.

This chain uses TRBV18 with TRBJ2-1; D is unresolved. Trimming stripped 2 bases from V and 8 bases from J, with 7 bases between. This CDR3 is built from 12 residues. From germline, CDR1 is KGHSH and CDR2 LQKENI. DNA for the CDR3: TGTGCCAGCTCACCAGCGAGGTATGAGCAGTTCTTC. Protein product: CASSPARYEQFF. Drawing the rest from reference TRBV18 and TRBJ2-1, the complete variable domain is NAGVMQNPRHLVRRRGQEARLRCSPMKGHSHVYWYRQLPEEGLKFMVYLQKENIIDESGMPKERFSAEFPKEGPSILRIQQVVRGDSAAYFCASSPARYEQFFGPGTRLTVL.

The V and J genes are TRBV5-1 and TRBJ2-2; TRBD2 aligns across 12 bases. In germline, CDR1 is SGHRS, CDR2 YFSETQ. V lost 2 bases and J lost 1; bases outside the gene matches: 0. This CDR3 is built from 16 residues. The CDR3 reads CASSLLAGGNTGELFF. DNA of the CDR3: TGCGCCAGCAGCTTACTAGCGGGGGGGAACACCGGGGAGCTGTTTTTT.

Only a few counts were recorded for this clone. The V and J genes are TRBV20-1 and TRBJ2-7; no reliable D call. The CDR3 has 11 residues. Germline lookup yields CDR1 DFQATT and CDR2 SNEGSKA (reference sequence). Trimming removed 3 bases at V and 8 bases at J, with 11 bases between. CDR3 sequence reads: CSASGQNKQYF. DNA of the CDR3: TGCAGTGCTAGTGGGCAAAACAAGCAGTACTTC.

V and J are TRBV7-9 and TRBJ2-2; no firm D call. V dropped 1 base and J dropped 0 bases, with 6 bases sitting between them. From germline, CDR1 is SEHNR and CDR2 FQNEAQ (reference sequence). CDR3 length: 15 amino acids. The CDR3 bases are TGTGCCAGCAGCTTAGGACACACGAACACCGGGGAGCTGTTTTTT. Its protein product is CASSLGHTNTGELFF.

This clone was detected only a few times. This chain connects TRBV27 to TRBJ2-3; D gene uncertain. The V gene's germline CDR1 is MNHEY and CDR2 SMNVEV (reference sequence). The CDR3 is made up of 11 amino acids. V was pared by 4 bases and J by 7 bases, with 6 bases between. CDR3: CASSSSHTQYF. The CDR3 DNA is TGTGCCAGCAGTTCGAGCCATACGCAGTATTTT.

This rearrangement joins TRBV18 to TRBJ1-5, with a weak D call TRBD1 (6 bases). This CDR3 spans 13 amino acids. Per the germline V gene, CDR1 is KGHSH and CDR2 is LQKENI. V was trimmed by 4 bases and J by 6 bases, leaving 10 bases between them. The CDR3 here is CASSLSQGQPQHF. CDR3 DNA: TGTGCCAGCTCACTCTCACAGGGTCAGCCCCAGCATTTT.

V and J are TRBV7-9 and TRBJ2-7; 7 bases map to TRBD1. CDR1 SEHNR and CDR2 FQNEAQ come from the germline V gene (reference sequence). The CDR3 spans 14 residues. V gave up 5 bases and J gave up 3 bases; unmatched junction bases: 7. Written as DNA, the CDR3 is TGTGCCAGCAGCCCTGGGACAGCGGACTACGAGCAGTACTTC. Protein product: CASSPGTADYEQYF.